This TCR beta chain was identified during a study of blood T cell repertoires in COVID-19. This clone came up a few times. As processed by the authors: Estimation of nucleated cell counts relied on the amplification of reference gene primers. Using immunoSEQ multiplex PCR, the repertoire was profiled, and TCRdb retains in-frame clones only, with some absent. D and trimming were read from the DNA, whereas the V and J calls and clone size are those reported in that table. Of over 70,000 clones listed, more than 75% are singletons. The V gene lost 11 bases and the J gene lost 2 bases, with 11 bases spanning the gap. The germline CDR1 and CDR2 sequences are MNHEY and SVGAGI. The CDR3 length is 12 residues.

The clonotype was recovered from a woman of 80 years or more with active or convalescent COVID-19. The V gene is TRBV6-5, the J gene TRBJ2-3; D may be TRBD1 (6 bases). The sample consisted of peripheral blood. The CDR3 nucleotides read TGTGCCTCAAGGGGGAACACAGATACGCAGTATTTT. It encodes CASRGNTDTQYF.